The rows below give T cell receptor beta chains drawn from one sample of a study of molecular identifiers for immune sequencing clone quantification. MiXCR, applied by TCRdb to the PCR reads, yields one record per CDR3 protein. The sample holds about 640,000 distinct CDR3 sequences, roughly 21% seen once. The source material was naive CD8+ T cells from blood, with Jurkat cell RNA spiked in. The receptor source for this set is a human donor in good health. Some libraries in this study had Jurkat cell RNA spiked in. Each CDR3 is given with its conserved first and last residue. A D gene is named only where the DNA matches it firmly. Clone size is not always given. Where it is, it says once, few, many or a class for expanded clones.

V: TRBV28; size: few; J: TRBJ2-7; D: TRBD1; DNA: TGTGCCAGCAGCCCGAACGAACTACAGGGGGAACTTTTCTACGAGCAGTACTTC; CDR3: CASSPNELQGELFYEQYF
V: TRBV12-3/TRBV12-4; size: many; J: TRBJ2-3; D: TRBD2; DNA: TGTGCCAGCAGTCGAGCGGGAGACGGCACAGATACGCAGTATTTT; CDR3: CASSRAGDGTDTQYF
V: TRBV28; size: -; J: TRBJ2-2; D: -; DNA: TGTGCCAGCAGTTTTGAGGCGGAAGGTTTTTTCGGCACCGGGGAGCTGTTTTTT; CDR3: CASSFEAEGFFGTGELFF
V: TRBV20-1; size: few; J: TRBJ1-6; D: -; DNA: TGCAGTGCTAGAGATCTCGAGCAGGTGGTTTCACCCCTCCACTTT; CDR3: CSARDLEQVVSPLHF
V: TRBV5-1; size: -; J: TRBJ1-2; D: -; DNA: TGCGCCAGCAGCTCAGCTGGGGATTTCTATGGCTACACCTTC; CDR3: CASSSAGDFYGYTF
V: TRBV21-1; size: few; J: TRBJ2-7; D: -; DNA: TGTGCCAGCAGCAAAGCGCTCGCGGAGGACCCCTCCTACGAGCAGTACTTC; CDR3: CASSKALAEDPSYEQYF
V: TRBV20-1; size: many; J: TRBJ1-1; D: -; DNA: TGCAGTGCTAGAGATCGACAGCGAGGGGTTTATGCCACTGAAGCTTTCTTT; CDR3: CSARDRQRGVYATEAFF
V: TRBV7-9; size: many; J: TRBJ2-3; D: TRBD1; DNA: TGTGCCAGCAGCTGGGGACAGGGTAGTTTGAATACGCAGTATTTT; CDR3: CASSWGQGSLNTQYF
V: TRBV20-1; size: -; J: TRBJ2-7; D: -; DNA: TGCAGTGCTCCCGTGCTGGCGGGCGACCCGTTTGTCAACGAGCAGTACTTC; CDR3: CSAPVLAGDPFVNEQYF
V: TRBV5-6; size: many; J: TRBJ2-7; D: -; DNA: TGTGCCAGCAGCTTGTCCGAGAGACGGTTTGAGCAGTACTTC; CDR3: CASSLSERRFEQYF
V: TRBV19; size: few; J: TRBJ1-1; D: -; DNA: TGTGCCAGTAGTATAGGGGGGTCACACACTGAAGCTTTCTTT; CDR3: CASSIGGSHTEAFF
V: TRBV24-1; size: many; J: TRBJ1-4; D: -; DNA: TGTGCCACCAGTGATCGACAGGCGATCACTTATGAAAAACTGTTTTTT; CDR3: CATSDRQAITYEKLFF
V: TRBV18; size: many; J: TRBJ2-3; D: -; DNA: TGTGCCAGCTCACATGGTGGAGCTACAGATACGCAGTATTTT; CDR3: CASSHGGATDTQYF
V: TRBV30; size: many; J: TRBJ2-2; D: TRBD2; DNA: TGTGCCTGGACTAGCGGGATTGCCGGGGAGCTGTTTTTT; CDR3: CAWTSGIAGELFF
V: TRBV5-1; size: -; J: TRBJ2-5; D: -; DNA: TGCGCCAGCAGCTTGGGATGGGGCGATGAAGAGACCCAGTACTTC; CDR3: CASSLGWGDEETQYF
V: TRBV27; size: many; J: TRBJ1-5; D: TRBD1; DNA: TGTGCCAGCAGCACGACAGGGAACAATCAGCCCCAGCATTTT; CDR3: CASSTTGNNQPQHF
V: TRBV29-1; size: many; J: TRBJ2-2; D: -; DNA: TGCAGCGTTGAAACCAGGGGCACGAACACCGGGGAGCTGTTTTTT; CDR3: CSVETRGTNTGELFF
V: TRBV29-1; size: many; J: TRBJ1-2; D: -; DNA: TGCAGCGTTGAGAAGGAAGTCGGCTATGGCTACACCTTC; CDR3: CSVEKEVGYGYTF
V: TRBV27; size: many; J: TRBJ2-7; D: TRBD1; DNA: TGTGCCAGCAGTCAGACAGGGGGTTCTGGCTACGAGCAGTACTTC; CDR3: CASSQTGGSGYEQYF
V: TRBV11-2; size: many; J: TRBJ2-1; D: -; DNA: TGTGCCAGCAGCTTTAGTCTAGGGACCGGCAATGAGCAGTTCTTC; CDR3: CASSFSLGTGNEQFF
V: TRBV9; size: -; J: TRBJ2-3; D: TRBD2; DNA: TGTGCCAGCAGCCCCGGGGTAGCGGGACTCACAGATACGCAGTATTTT; CDR3: CASSPGVAGLTDTQYF
V: TRBV7-9; size: many; J: TRBJ1-3; D: -; DNA: TGTGCCAGCAGCTTAGGTGAGGGTACGCGAGGGGACTCTGGAAACACCATATATTTT; CDR3: CASSLGEGTRGDSGNTIYF
V: TRBV21-1; size: many; J: TRBJ1-1; D: -; DNA: TGTGCCAGCAGCAAAGTTAGCGGCTGGCCCAATGAAGCTTTCTTT; CDR3: CASSKVSGWPNEAFF
V: TRBV4-1; size: many; J: TRBJ1-1; D: -; DNA: TGCGCCAGCAGCCAAGTCGGTCCGGGAATGAACACTGAAGCTTTCTTT; CDR3: CASSQVGPGMNTEAFF
V: TRBV27; size: many; J: TRBJ2-5; D: TRBD1; DNA: TGTGCCAGCAGCCAGGGGACAGGTCGGGTGTTGACCCAGTACTTC; CDR3: CASSQGTGRVLTQYF
V: TRBV5-6; size: few; J: TRBJ2-5; D: -; DNA: TGTGCCAGCAGCTCCAACCCGGGACACTGGGAGACCCAGTACTTC; CDR3: CASSSNPGHWETQYF
V: TRBV4-2; size: -; J: TRBJ1-2; D: -; DNA: TGTGCCAGCAGCCAAGAGTCAGGGATGGCCTATGGCTACACCTTC; CDR3: CASSQESGMAYGYTF
V: TRBV13; size: -; J: TRBJ1-1; D: -; DNA: TGTGCCAGCAGCCTTGGACTTATGAACACTGTAGCTTTCTTT; CDR3: CASSLGLMNTVAFF
V: TRBV29-1; size: many; J: TRBJ2-1; D: -; DNA: TGCAGCGTTGATTCCGCTTATGAGCAGTTCTTC; CDR3: CSVDSAYEQFF
V: TRBV20-1; size: -; J: TRBJ2-7; D: -; DNA: TGCAGTGCTAGAGATCAGGCGGGACCCTACGAGCAGTACTTC; CDR3: CSARDQAGPYEQYF
V: TRBV24-1; size: many; J: TRBJ1-2; D: -; DNA: TGTGCCACCAAGGACAGTTATGGCTACACCTTC; CDR3: CATKDSYGYTF
V: TRBV4-3; size: few; J: TRBJ2-1; D: TRBD2; DNA: TGCGCCAGCAGCGCTGGTAGCGGGAATTTGAATGAGCAGTTCTTC; CDR3: CASSAGSGNLNEQFF
V: TRBV5-1; size: many; J: TRBJ2-7; D: -; DNA: TGCGCCAGCAGCTCATCAGGGGTCGACGAGCAGTACTTC; CDR3: CASSSSGVDEQYF
V: TRBV3-1; size: few; J: TRBJ2-5; D: TRBD2; DNA: TGTGCCAGCGGCCAAGTCTGGGCGGGAGAAGAGACCCAGTACTTC; CDR3: CASGQVWAGEETQYF
V: TRBV4-1; size: many; J: TRBJ2-3; D: TRBD2; DNA: TGCGCCAGCAGCCAAGGACCCCCCCTCGGAGCGGGGGGGCTAGATACGCAGTATTTT; CDR3: CASSQGPPLGAGGLDTQYF
V: TRBV30; size: many; J: TRBJ1-1; D: -; DNA: TGTGCCCGGACAGAGAACACTGAAGCTTTCTTT; CDR3: CARTENTEAFF
V: TRBV5-4; size: few; J: TRBJ2-2; D: -; DNA: TGTGCCAGCAGCTTCTCACTAGCCGGCGGGGAGCTGTTTTTT; CDR3: CASSFSLAGGELFF